The entry that follows covers one TCR beta chain sequence. Its antigen is not known. The V and J ends lost 6 bases and 7 bases respectively, with 10 bases between them. The CDR3 contains 11 residues. CDR1 MNHEY and CDR2 SVGAGI come from the germline V gene. Assay used: immunoSEQ multiplex PCR; TCRdb lists only in-frame clones, some missing. The sample has about 74,000 clones, 85% to 95% seen once. This sample stems from a study of T cell responses to AZD1222 COVID-19 vaccine. Study-level points and caveats: Baseline seropositivity occurred in only a handful of AZD1222 recipients. Targets within unmutated variant regions were reportedly found for nearly half of spike-specific TCRs.

This clonotype was obtained from an adult who received the AZD1222 COVID-19 vaccine. V and J are TRBV6-5 and TRBJ2-7, with unresolved D. Sequenced material: peripheral blood, taken 28 days after the second AZD1222 dose. CDR3 nucleotides: TGTGCCAGCAGCAACCCCGGGGAGCAGTACTTC. It translates to CASSNPGEQYF.